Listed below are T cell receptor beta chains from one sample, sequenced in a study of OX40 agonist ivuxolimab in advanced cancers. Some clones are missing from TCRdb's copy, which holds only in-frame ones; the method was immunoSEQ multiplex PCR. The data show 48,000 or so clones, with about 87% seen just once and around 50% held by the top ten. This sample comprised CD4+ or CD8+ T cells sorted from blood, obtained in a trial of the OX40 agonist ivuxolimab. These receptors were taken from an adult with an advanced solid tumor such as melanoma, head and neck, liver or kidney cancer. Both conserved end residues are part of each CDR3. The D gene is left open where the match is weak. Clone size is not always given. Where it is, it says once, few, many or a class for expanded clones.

CDR3 DNA: TGTGCCAGCAGCTGGGGTAGTGCCTATTCGCGGTGGGGCTCCGACGAGCAGTACTTC
CDR3 protein: CASSWGSAYSRWGSDEQYF
D gene: NA
J gene: TRBJ2-7
V gene: TRBV11-2
clone size: NA

CDR3 DNA: TGTGCCAGCAGTTTATGGGGGGCCCAAGAGACCCAGTACTTC
CDR3 protein: CASSLWGAQETQYF
D gene: NA
J gene: TRBJ2-5
V gene: TRBV28
clone size: NA

CDR3 DNA: TGTGCCAGCAGCTTAGGGGAACAGGGTAGAAAAGCTTTCTTT
CDR3 protein: CASSLGEQGRKAFF
D gene: NA
J gene: TRBJ1-1
V gene: TRBV7-8
clone size: once

CDR3 DNA: TGTGCCAGCAGTTACCTCCCCAATCAGCCCCAGCATTTT
CDR3 protein: CASSYLPNQPQHF
D gene: NA
J gene: TRBJ1-5
V gene: TRBV28
clone size: NA

CDR3 DNA: TGTGCCAGCAGTGAAATAATGCGGATTGAGCAGTTCTTC
CDR3 protein: CASSEIMRIEQFF
D gene: NA
J gene: TRBJ2-1
V gene: TRBV6-1
clone size: NA

CDR3 DNA: TGCGCCAGCAGCCACCTGAGCAATCAGCCCCAGCATTTT
CDR3 protein: CASSHLSNQPQHF
D gene: NA
J gene: TRBJ1-5
V gene: TRBV4-1
clone size: once

CDR3 DNA: TGTGCCTGGGGGACAGGCTATGGCTACACCTTC
CDR3 protein: CAWGTGYGYTF
D gene: TRBD1
J gene: TRBJ1-2
V gene: TRBV30
clone size: NA

CDR3 DNA: TGCGCCAGCAGTAGTACCGAGGGCCCCACAGATACGCAGTATTTT
CDR3 protein: CASSSTEGPTDTQYF
D gene: NA
J gene: TRBJ2-3
V gene: TRBV10-2
clone size: NA

CDR3 DNA: TGTGCCAGCAGCCCTACGGGACAGGGAGCTGGAAACACCATATATTTT
CDR3 protein: CASSPTGQGAGNTIYF
D gene: TRBD1
J gene: TRBJ1-3
V gene: TRBV7-9
clone size: NA

CDR3 DNA: TGCAGCGTTGCACGGGACAGCTCTGGAAACACCATATATTTT
CDR3 protein: CSVARDSSGNTIYF
D gene: TRBD1
J gene: TRBJ1-3
V gene: TRBV29-1
clone size: NA

CDR3 DNA: TGCGCCAGCAGCCAAGCTCAGGGGGCGAGTGAAGCTTTCTTT
CDR3 protein: CASSQAQGASEAFF
D gene: TRBD1
J gene: TRBJ1-1
V gene: TRBV4-1
clone size: once

CDR3 DNA: TGTGCCAGCGAAAGACAGGGAGGCACTGAAGCTTTCTTT
CDR3 protein: CASERQGGTEAFF
D gene: TRBD1
J gene: TRBJ1-1
V gene: TRBV6-5
clone size: NA

CDR3 DNA: TGTGCCAGCAGTTCGGGACAGGGCGATGGCTACACCTTC
CDR3 protein: CASSSGQGDGYTF
D gene: TRBD1
J gene: TRBJ1-2
V gene: TRBV6-1
clone size: NA

CDR3 DNA: TGTGCCAGCAGCCCCCGGGGCAACGAGCAGTACTTC
CDR3 protein: CASSPRGNEQYF
D gene: NA
J gene: TRBJ2-7
V gene: TRBV9
clone size: NA

CDR3 DNA: TGCGCCAGCAGTGCGGGGGCGTCGGAGCCTACGCAGTATTTT
CDR3 protein: CASSAGASEPTQYF
D gene: NA
J gene: TRBJ2-3
V gene: TRBV5-1
clone size: NA

CDR3 DNA: TGTGCCAGCAGTTCACAGGGTGGCGAGACCCAGTACTTC
CDR3 protein: CASSSQGGETQYF
D gene: NA
J gene: TRBJ2-5
V gene: TRBV7-7
clone size: NA

CDR3 DNA: TGCGCCAGCAGCCAGGAACCCGCGGGGGGCACAGATACGCAGTATTTT
CDR3 protein: CASSQEPAGGTDTQYF
D gene: TRBD2
J gene: TRBJ2-3
V gene: TRBV4-1
clone size: NA

CDR3 DNA: TGTGCTAGCCAAGGAGCTGATTTGAACACTGAAGCTTTCTTT
CDR3 protein: CASQGADLNTEAFF
D gene: NA
J gene: TRBJ1-1
V gene: TRBV12-5
clone size: NA

CDR3 DNA: TGTGCCAGCAGTGAAGCGCCGGCTCAAGAGACCCAGTACTTC
CDR3 protein: CASSEAPAQETQYF
D gene: NA
J gene: TRBJ2-5
V gene: TRBV6-1
clone size: once

CDR3 DNA: TGTGCCAGCAGCCAAGAGACAGGGGATAGCAATCAGCCCCAGCATTTT
CDR3 protein: CASSQETGDSNQPQHF
D gene: TRBD1
J gene: TRBJ1-5
V gene: TRBV14
clone size: NA

CDR3 DNA: TGTGCCAGCAGTGAAGAGGAGAGCGGGGGTCGCTACGAGCAGTACTTC
CDR3 protein: CASSEEESGGRYEQYF
D gene: TRBD2
J gene: TRBJ2-7
V gene: TRBV2
clone size: NA

CDR3 DNA: TGTGCCAGCAGCTTACAGCACAATCAGCCCCAGCATTTT
CDR3 protein: CASSLQHNQPQHF
D gene: NA
J gene: TRBJ1-5
V gene: TRBV13
clone size: NA

CDR3 DNA: TGTGCCAGCAGCTTAATGGGCAGGGACACAGATACGCAGTATTTT
CDR3 protein: CASSLMGRDTDTQYF
D gene: NA
J gene: TRBJ2-3
V gene: TRBV7-3
clone size: few

CDR3 DNA: TGTGCCAGCAGTGCCTCAGGGGGATGGACCGGGGAGCTGTTTTTT
CDR3 protein: CASSASGGWTGELFF
D gene: TRBD1
J gene: TRBJ2-2
V gene: TRBV28
clone size: NA

CDR3 DNA: TGTGCCAGCAGTTCGACGGGGAACACTGAAGCTTTCTTT
CDR3 protein: CASSSTGNTEAFF
D gene: NA
J gene: TRBJ1-1
V gene: TRBV28
clone size: NA

CDR3 DNA: TGTGCCAGCAGCCCTCGACAGGGGGCGGCTGGAAACACCATATATTTT
CDR3 protein: CASSPRQGAAGNTIYF
D gene: TRBD1
J gene: TRBJ1-3
V gene: TRBV9
clone size: NA

CDR3 DNA: TGTGCCAGCAGTGAATTTATGGGAGAGACCCAGTACTTC
CDR3 protein: CASSEFMGETQYF
D gene: NA
J gene: TRBJ2-5
V gene: TRBV25-1
clone size: NA

CDR3 DNA: TGCGCCAGCAGTCGTGGCGCGGACACTGAAGCTTTCTTT
CDR3 protein: CASSRGADTEAFF
D gene: NA
J gene: TRBJ1-1
V gene: TRBV4-1
clone size: NA

CDR3 DNA: TGTGCCAGCAGCTATCCGGGACGGGAGACCCAGTACTTC
CDR3 protein: CASSYPGRETQYF
D gene: NA
J gene: TRBJ2-5
V gene: TRBV7-9
clone size: NA

CDR3 DNA: TGTGCCAGCAGCCTGTGGGGTAGCGGGGACGAGCAGTACTTC
CDR3 protein: CASSLWGSGDEQYF
D gene: TRBD2
J gene: TRBJ2-7
V gene: TRBV5-5
clone size: NA

CDR3 DNA: TGTGCCAGCAGCCAAGGAGGGGGCGGGGGAGCGCCTCAAGAGACCCAGTACTTC
CDR3 protein: CASSQGGGGGAPQETQYF
D gene: NA
J gene: TRBJ2-5
V gene: TRBV4-2
clone size: NA

CDR3 DNA: TGTGCCAGCAGCTTAACGCTAGGCCCGTACCAAGAGACCCAGTACTTC
CDR3 protein: CASSLTLGPYQETQYF
D gene: NA
J gene: TRBJ2-5
V gene: TRBV7-6
clone size: NA

CDR3 DNA: TGTGCCAGCAGTTCCCTTCAACAGGGGACTGTATACAATGAGCAGTTCTTC
CDR3 protein: CASSSLQQGTVYNEQFF
D gene: NA
J gene: TRBJ2-1
V gene: TRBV27
clone size: NA

CDR3 DNA: TGTGCCAGCAGTCATTGGACTAGCGGGGGGCAATACGAGCAGTACTTC
CDR3 protein: CASSHWTSGGQYEQYF
D gene: TRBD2
J gene: TRBJ2-7
V gene: TRBV27
clone size: NA

CDR3 DNA: TGCGCCAGCAGCCAAGATGTGGGAGACTACGAGCAGTACTTC
CDR3 protein: CASSQDVGDYEQYF
D gene: NA
J gene: TRBJ2-7
V gene: TRBV4-3
clone size: NA

CDR3 DNA: TGTGCCACCAAGGCGGCCCGCACAGATACGCAGTATTTT
CDR3 protein: CATKAARTDTQYF
D gene: NA
J gene: TRBJ2-3
V gene: TRBV6-6
clone size: NA

CDR3 DNA: TGTGCCAGCAGCCCAGCGGGGGGAGATACGCAGTATTTT
CDR3 protein: CASSPAGGDTQYF
D gene: TRBD2
J gene: TRBJ2-3
V gene: TRBV9
clone size: NA

CDR3 DNA: TGTGCCACCAGCAGAGAGGTTACTAGCTCCTACAATGAGCAGTTCTTC
CDR3 protein: CATSREVTSSYNEQFF
D gene: NA
J gene: TRBJ2-1
V gene: TRBV15
clone size: NA

CDR3 DNA: TGCGCCAGCAGCCAAGAGCTAGGAACGCAGTATTTT
CDR3 protein: CASSQELGTQYF
D gene: NA
J gene: TRBJ2-3
V gene: TRBV4-1
clone size: few

CDR3 DNA: TGCAGCGTTGAGGGAACAAAGTACCAAGAGACCCAGTACTTC
CDR3 protein: CSVEGTKYQETQYF
D gene: NA
J gene: TRBJ2-5
V gene: TRBV29-1
clone size: NA

CDR3 DNA: TGTGCCAGCAGCCCCGCAACTAACACTGAAGCTTTCTTT
CDR3 protein: CASSPATNTEAFF
D gene: NA
J gene: TRBJ1-1
V gene: TRBV7-9
clone size: NA

CDR3 DNA: TGTGCCAGCAGCTTAGCAGGGACAGCTGCGGACTATGGCTACACCTTC
CDR3 protein: CASSLAGTAADYGYTF
D gene: TRBD1
J gene: TRBJ1-2
V gene: TRBV7-9
clone size: NA